This T cell receptor beta chain appears in the sequencing data of a study of T cell responses to AZD1222 COVID-19 vaccine. Study-level findings and limits: Only a handful of AZD1222 recipients were seropositive at baseline.

Sequencing was performed with immunoSEQ multiplex PCR; in TCRdb, only in-frame clones are kept and a portion is missing. The repertoire holds some 110,000 clones, with roughly 89% as singletons. Comments on this clone: Antigen specificity is unknown.

The TCR was taken from an adult who received the AZD1222 COVID-19 vaccine. The source material was peripheral blood, sampled 28 days after the second AZD1222 dose.

Here the CDR3 reads CASSPRDRGREQYF. The CDR3 DNA is TGTGCCAGCAGTCCCCGGGACAGGGGCCGGGAGCAGTACTTC. The chain is built from TRBV27 and TRBJ2-7; 10 bases map to TRBD1. Germline values: CDR1 MNHEY, CDR2 SMNVEV (reference sequence). This CDR3 contains 14 residues. Trimming at V came to 5 bases and at J to 7 bases, leaving 8 bases not matched to a gene.